What follows are 10 T cell receptor beta chains derived from one specimen sequenced in a study of shared clonotypes between healthy human individuals. Method: immunoSEQ multiplex PCR; TCRdb's copy keeps in-frame clones and lacks some. Of around 2.5 million clones listed, 93% are singletons. The sequenced sample was naive CD4+ T cells from PBMCs. Subset defined: CD45RA+ positively selected. The receptors were gathered from a man aged 18 to 29 in good health. Some clones in this sample may be carry-over from other donors' samples.

Only one count was recorded for this clone. The gene calls are TRBV7-6 and TRBJ2-7; possible D gene TRBD1, 6 bases. This CDR3 contains 15 residues. CDR1 is SGHVS and CDR2 is FNYEAQ in the germline V gene. The ends were cut back, 2 bases at V and 7 bases at J, with 18 bases in the middle. In nucleotides, the CDR3 is TGTGCCAGCAGCTTATCCAGGGGTCGTATTCAAGAGCAGTACTTC. Translating it yields CASSLSRGRIQEQYF.

V gene TRBV15 combines with J gene TRBJ2-4; D gene uncertain. CDR1 is LNHNV, CDR2 YYDKDF, per germline (reference sequence). The CDR3 is 19 amino acids. V lost 0 bases and J 0 bases, leaving 18 bases between the germline ends. The CDR3 DNA sequence: TGTGCCACCAGCAGAGATTTGGCAACAGATCTACTAGCCAAAAACATTCAGTACTTC. It specifies CATSRDLATDLLAKNIQYF.

The chain carries TRBV18 and TRBJ2-2; D not certain. V lost 0 bases and J lost 5, with 7 bases in between. The CDR3 runs to 14 residues. Germline V gene data show CDR1 as KGHSH and CDR2 as LQKENI. The CDR3 region is CASSPPARTGELFF. CDR3 sequence (DNA): TGTGCCAGCTCACCACCGGCTCGGACCGGGGAGCTGTTTTTT.

The chain links TRBV28 to TRBJ2-5; no clear D. The CDR3 has 13 residues. With 5 bases removed from V and 7 bases from J, the gap between germline ends came to 14 bases. Germline CDR1 is MDHEN and CDR2 is SYDVKM. The CDR3 DNA is TGTGCCAGCAGTCTCACGGGTACGGGGACCCAGTACTTC. Translated, it gives CASSLTGTGTQYF. The full variable domain, with the rest looked up from reference TRBV28 and TRBJ2-5, is DVKVTQSSRYLVKRTGEKVFLECVQDMDHENMFWYRQDPGLGLRLIYFSYDVKMKEKGDIPEGYSVSREKKERFSLILESASTNQTSMYLCASSLTGTGTQYFGPGTRLLVL.

This clone appeared once. The chain has TRBV6-5 and TRBJ2-7; TRBD2 matches 8 bases. Germline assignment: CDR1 MNHEY and CDR2 SVGAGI. After removal of 6 bases from V and 5 bases from J, the junction contained 6 bases not matched to a gene. This CDR3 contains 13 residues. In nucleotides, the CDR3 is TGTGCCAGCAGCTCAGCGGGAGTTCACGAGCAGTACTTC. It translates to CASSSAGVHEQYF.

CDR3 sequence (DNA): TGTGCCAGCAGTTCGCTAGCGGGACTTACTACCTACGAGCAGTACTTC. Translating gives CASSSLAGLTTYEQYF. The rearrangement links TRBV28 to TRBJ2-7, with TRBD2 matching 9 bases. Germline lookup yields CDR1 MDHEN and CDR2 SYDVKM. V lost 4 bases and J lost 2; bases outside the gene matches: 9. This CDR3 has 16 amino acids.

This clone was picked up one time. The chain recombines TRBV27 with TRBJ1-5; TRBD1 agrees at 10 bases. V shed 4 bases, J shed 2 bases, and the junction held 5 bases outside the gene matches. CDR1 and CDR2 (germline): MNHEY, SMNVEV (reference sequence). CDR3 length equals 16 residues. The CDR3 protein is CASSSWTGGGNQPQHF. The DNA of the CDR3 is TGTGCCAGCAGTTCCTGGACAGGGGGGGGCAATCAGCCCCAGCATTTT.

This chain connects TRBV12-5 to TRBJ2-5, with TRBD1 matching over 12 bases. The CDR3 is made up of 18 amino acids. Unmatched junction bases numbered 13, after V lost 4 bases and J lost 4 bases. Germline V gene data show CDR1 as LGHNT and CDR2 as FRNRAP. In nucleotides, the CDR3 is TGTGCTAGTGGTTCGGGGACAGGGGGCGTCATGCAGGGAGAGACCCAGTACTTC. This sequence encodes CASGSGTGGVMQGETQYF.

The CDR3 DNA sequence: TGTGCCAGCAAAGGACAGGTTGGGGATCAGCCCCAGCATTTT. Translated, it gives CASKGQVGDQPQHF. The chain has TRBV2 and TRBJ1-5; 7 bases align to TRBD1. V shed 7 bases, J shed 5 bases, and the junction held 8 bases outside the gene matches. Germline V CDR1 and CDR2: SNHLY, FYNNEI. The CDR3 runs to 14 residues.

The chain carries TRBV7-3 and TRBJ2-2, with TRBD2 as a possible D gene (6 bases). This CDR3 has 12 residues. V shed 4 bases and J shed 8 bases, with 8 bases lying between them. Germline loops: CDR1 SGHTA, CDR2 FQGTGA. The CDR3 DNA follows: TGTGCCAGCAGCTCCGCGGGGGGGGAGCTGTTTTTT. This codes for CASSSAGGELFF.